These 9 T cell receptor beta chains were all obtained from the same sample, sequenced in a study of blood T cells in healthy people across ages. Primed by a sample-barcoded 5' primer and a J-beta primer mix, a second PCR proceeded for roughly 6 to 12 cycles. Via MiXCR, TCRdb re-called the 5' RACE reads, giving one row per CDR3 protein. Of 1.4 million to 1.5 million distinct CDR3 sequences listed, 35% to 45% are singletons. Sequencing was performed on blood. The receptors shown here come from a young woman in good health.

This rearrangement joins TRBV12-3 or TRBV12-4 to TRBJ2-7; D possibly corresponds to TRBD1 (6 bases). This CDR3 has 14 residues. V lost 5 bases and J 4 bases, leaving 15 bases between the germline ends. The chain's CDR3 is CASSLLEGGYEQYF. CDR3 DNA: TGTGCCAGCAGTCTCCTCGAAGGGGGTTACGAGCAGTACTTC.

The rearrangement joins TRBV6-2 or TRBV6-3 to TRBJ2-2; 8 nucleotides align to TRBD2. CDR3 length: 14 amino acids. Trimming at V came to 6 bases and at J to 5 bases, leaving 5 bases not matched to a gene. Per germline, CDR1 MNHEY and CDR2 SVGEGT. The CDR3 region has the DNA TGTGCCAGCAGACTAGCGGCTTCTACCGGGGAGCTGTTTTTT. Its translation: CASRLAASTGELFF.

V and J are TRBV20-1 and TRBJ2-3, with 9 positions matching TRBD2. Germline values: CDR1 DFQATT, CDR2 SNEGSKA (reference sequence). Trimming took 6 bases from V and 2 from J; bases not matched to a gene: 9. The length of the CDR3 is 15 residues. This chain's CDR3 is CSASAPSGDTDTQYF. For the CDR3, the DNA is TGCAGTGCAAGCGCCCCTAGCGGGGACACAGATACGCAGTATTTT.

The gene calls are TRBV2 and TRBJ2-7; 9 bases are shared with TRBD1. V was pared by 6 bases and J by 7 bases, with 10 bases of the junction left unmatched. The CDR3 is made up of 14 amino acids. The V gene's germline CDR1 is SNHLY and CDR2 FYNNEI. The CDR3 DNA reads as TGTGCCAGCAGGGACAGGGGCTTCGCCCTTGAGCAGTACTTC. Amino acids: CASRDRGFALEQYF.

The chain uses TRBV7-2 and TRBJ2-7; D unclear. The CDR3 runs to 14 residues. From germline, CDR1 is SGHTA and CDR2 FQGNSA. V was clipped by 5 bases and J by 3 bases, with 14 bases between them. CDR3 region: CASSVAVFNYEQYF. DNA of the CDR3: TGTGCCAGCAGCGTGGCAGTGTTCAACTACGAGCAGTACTTC.

The chain employs TRBV20-1 and TRBJ1-2; perhaps TRBD1 as D (5 bases). Germline V gives CDR1 DFQATT, CDR2 SNEGSKA (reference sequence). V was trimmed by 3 bases and J by 8 bases, leaving 13 bases between them. The CDR3 loop spans 12 amino acids. CDR3 coding DNA: TGCAGTGCTAGCCCCGACAGTACAGGCTACACCTTC. Translating gives CSASPDSTGYTF.

This chain links TRBV20-1 with TRBJ1-2; D gene unclear. The germline V gene has CDR1 DFQATT and CDR2 SNEGSKA (reference sequence). V was shortened by 3 bases and J by 7 bases, with 21 bases between the two germline ends. The CDR3 has 15 residues. In DNA, the CDR3 is TGCAGTGCTAGTGAAATAGTCGTCGCGAGTCGTGGCTACACCTTC. As protein: CSASEIVVASRGYTF.

The V call is TRBV6-5, the J call TRBJ2-1; the match to TRBD2 covers 8 bases. V was clipped by 6 bases and J by 4 bases; unmatched bases: 8. Germline V gene data show CDR1 as MNHEY and CDR2 as SVGAGI. This CDR3 is built from 15 residues. CDR3: CASSLAGPTYNEQFF. The CDR3 DNA sequence: TGTGCCAGCAGCTTAGCGGGACCCACGTACAATGAGCAGTTCTTC.

V is TRBV5-5 and J is TRBJ2-7; the D gene could be TRBD1 or TRBD2 (6 bases each). Germline loops: CDR1 SGHKS, CDR2 YYEKEE (reference sequence). V was cut by 0 bases and J by 4 bases, with 17 bases left in between. CDR3 length: 16 amino acids. This CDR3 reads CASSLGATGGGYEQYF. The DNA for the CDR3 is TGTGCCAGCAGCTTGGGTGCGACAGGAGGGGGATACGAGCAGTACTTC.